The 22 T cell receptor beta chains given below trace back to one sample, sequenced in a study of T cells after yellow fever vaccination. Each CDR3 protein gets one entry after TCRdb re-called the 5' RACE reads with MiXCR. The sample contains over 15,000 distinct CDR3 sequences, about 4.1% of which appear only once. The sequencing used PBMCs, either bulk or a sorted T-cell subset (CD4+, CD8+, memory, or dextramer-sorted; not recorded which), collected 15 days after the yellow fever booster vaccination. The receptor source for this set is a man aged 25 to 45 who received the YFV17D yellow fever vaccine.

This clonotype occurred many times. This chain links TRBV12-3 or TRBV12-4 with TRBJ2-7, with 11 bases matching TRBD2. V trimming: 7 bases; J trimming: 9 bases; junction bases outside the gene matches: 11. The CDR3 extends over 14 amino acids. The CDR3 region has the DNA TGTGCCAGCACGCTTTCCGGGACTAGCGGTGGGCAGTACTTC. This translates into CASTLSGTSGGQYF.

This clonotype was recorded at least ten times. The chain employs TRBV21-1 and TRBJ2-5; whether TRBD2, the table's D call, matches the DNA was not checked. TRBV21-1 is a pseudogene. The CDR3 sequence is 18 residues long. DNA of the CDR3: TGTGCCAGCAGCCCCCACCCGACTAGTAAGAGTGGTTGCGAGACCCAGTACTTC. Protein: CASSPHPTSKSGCETQYF.

This clonotype was counted many times. The chain carries TRBV27 and TRBJ1-1, with D perhaps matching TRBD1 (6 bases). The CDR3 extends over 13 amino acids. Germline CDR1 reads MNHEY; CDR2 reads SMNVEV (reference sequence). The germline V and J ends were trimmed by 6 bases and 4 bases, with 12 bases remaining between them. DNA for the CDR3: TGTGCCAGCAGCGGACAGCGAGCCACTGAAGCTTTCTTT. Protein: CASSGQRATEAFF.

At least ten counts were recorded for this clonotype. The chain has TRBV24-1 and TRBJ2-7; D possibly corresponds to TRBD1 (5 bases). Germline-derived CDR1 and CDR2 are KGHDR and SFDVKD. V lost 8 bases to trimming and J lost 2 bases, with 9 bases between them. The CDR3 has 12 residues. As DNA, the CDR3 is TGTGCCACCACCGGACAAGCCTACGAGCAGTACTTC. Its translation is CATTGQAYEQYF.

This clonotype has at least ten counts. The chain links TRBV2 to TRBJ2-1; D is possibly TRBD1 (5 bases). The CDR3 consists of 13 residues. Germline V gene data show CDR1 as SNHLY and CDR2 as FYNNEI. Trimming pared 4 bases from V and 14 bases from J, leaving 18 bases between. As DNA, the CDR3 is TGTGCCAGCAGTGTCCTTGGGGCCCCCGCCGAGTTCTTC. It specifies CASSVLGAPAEFF.

This clonotype was observed at least ten times. The rearrangement links TRBV18 to TRBJ2-7; D tentatively reads TRBD1 or TRBD2 (5 bases each). CDR1 and CDR2 from the germline V gene are KGHSH and LQKENI. V lost 9 bases and J lost 0, with 12 bases in between. This CDR3 is built from 13 residues. CDR3 protein: CASRPGTSYEQYF. CDR3 coding DNA: TGTGCCAGTCGCCCAGGGACCTCCTACGAGCAGTACTTC.

This clonotype was recorded at least ten times. This chain connects TRBV13 to TRBJ2-5; D possibly corresponds to TRBD1 (5 bases). V lost 2 bases to trimming and J lost 2 bases, with 12 bases between them. The CDR3 has 15 amino acids. Germline V gene lookup returns CDR1 PRHDT and CDR2 FYEKMQ (reference sequence). The CDR3 loop reads CASSLRKGWQETQYF. The CDR3 coding sequence is TGTGCCAGCAGCTTACGAAAGGGGTGGCAAGAGACCCAGTACTTC.

Relative to its sample, this clonotype is medium-sized (0.01 to 0.1%). V gene TRBV7-9 combines with J gene TRBJ2-7, with 7 bases aligning to TRBD2. V lost 5 bases and J lost 2; bases outside the gene matches: 9. The V gene's germline CDR1 is SEHNR and CDR2 FQNEAQ (reference sequence). The CDR3 spans 15 residues. The CDR3 reads CASSEVAGVTYEQYF. The CDR3 DNA reads as TGTGCCAGCAGCGAAGTGGCGGGGGTCACCTACGAGCAGTACTTC. The variable domain in full, with the rest retrieved from reference TRBV7-9 and TRBJ2-7, is DTGVSQNPRHKITKRGQNVTFRCDPISEHNRLYWYRQTLGQGPEFLTYFQNEAQLEKSRLLSDRFSAERPKGSFSTLEIQRTEQGDSAMYLCASSEVAGVTYEQYFGPGTRLTVT.

This clonotype occurred many times. The rearrangement uses TRBV6-5 and TRBJ1-1; D uncertain. This CDR3 comprises 14 residues. V was pared by 2 bases and J by 6 bases, with 13 bases between. CDR1 and CDR2 from the germline V gene are MNHEY and SVGAGI. For the CDR3, the DNA is TGTGCCAGCAGTTACGGGGAATTATTCGCTGAAGCTTTCTTT. The encoded protein is CASSYGELFAEAFF.

This clonotype was counted many times. The J gene is TRBJ2-5, the V gene TRBV20-1; no definite D call. Germline V CDR1 and CDR2: DFQATT, SNEGSKA (reference sequence). V was clipped by 2 bases and J by 5 bases, with 3 bases between them. The CDR3 is made up of 10 amino acids. In DNA form, the CDR3 reads TGCAGTGCTAGATCGGAGACCCAGTACTTC. This translates into CSARSETQYF.

This clonotype came up many times. The gene calls are TRBV6-5 and TRBJ1-4; no definite D call. From germline, CDR1 is MNHEY and CDR2 SVGAGI. The length of the CDR3 is 15 residues. Trimming took 2 bases from V and 6 from J, leaving 13 bases between them. Here the CDR3 DNA reads TGTGCCAGCAGTTACGTTAGGAATACGGATGAAAAACTGTTTTTT. Its translation is CASSYVRNTDEKLFF.

This clonotype was counted at least ten times. The V call is TRBV6-2 or TRBV6-3, the J call TRBJ2-1; 8 positions match TRBD2. V gave up 7 bases and J gave up 7 bases; unmatched junction bases: 12. The CDR3 has 15 amino acids. Germline CDR1 reads MNHEY; CDR2 reads SVGEGT. The CDR3 DNA reads TGTGCCAGCAACAGGCCGGGACTAGATCGGAATGAGCAGTTCTTC. Its protein product is CASNRPGLDRNEQFF.

This clonotype was seen ten or more times. The V call is TRBV7-2, the J call TRBJ2-5, with TRBD1 as a possible D gene (6 bases). This CDR3 has 15 residues. The germline V and J ends were trimmed by 1 base and 1 base, with 10 bases remaining between them. Per the germline V gene, CDR1 is SGHTA and CDR2 is FQGNSA. CDR3 in DNA: TGTGCCAGCAGCTTAGGACAGGCCCGCCAAGAGACCCAGTACTTC. It is translated as CASSLGQARQETQYF.

This clonotype has a count of ten or more. The chain employs TRBV12-3 or TRBV12-4 and TRBJ1-2; D is perhaps TRBD1 (6 bases). Trimming stripped 7 bases from V and 8 bases from J, with 26 bases between. The length of the CDR3 is 16 residues. CDR3 sequence: CASTPGPGAVPLGYTF. The CDR3 DNA sequence: TGTGCCAGCACCCCCGGACCAGGGGCCGTCCCTCTCGGCTACACCTTC.

This chain connects TRBV6-1 to TRBJ2-1; 8 bases are a match to TRBD2. The J segment lost 5 bases and the V segment lost 6 bases, leaving 6 bases of the junction unmatched. CDR1 and CDR2 (germline): MNHNS, SASEGT. The CDR3 is 14 amino acids. CDR3 DNA sequence: TGTGCCAGCAGACGACCGGGACTAGACAATGAGCAGTTCTTC. Its translation is CASRRPGLDNEQFF.

This clonotype ranks as medium-sized. The chain is built from TRBV5-6 and TRBJ1-6, with D tentatively TRBD1 (5 bases). The CDR3 loop spans 16 amino acids. The V gene lost 4 bases and the J gene lost 7 bases, with 18 bases spanning the gap. Germline V gene sequence: CDR1 SGHDT, CDR2 YYEEEE. Here the CDR3 DNA reads TGTGCCAGCAGCGGAATCGTACAGGTTTCCAATTCACCCCTCCACTTT. This translates into CASSGIVQVSNSPLHF.

This clonotype has ten or more counts. The chain uses TRBV29-1 and TRBJ2-3; possible D gene TRBD1, 5 bases. CDR3 size: 12 residues. Germline loops: CDR1 SQVTM, CDR2 ANQGSEA. Trimming left V 7 bases short and J 0 bases short, with 8 bases between. CDR3 in DNA: TGCAGCGGGACACCTAGCACAGATACGCAGTATTTT. Translating it yields CSGTPSTDTQYF.

There are a few counts of this clonotype. The chain couples TRBV5-5 to TRBJ2-7, with 7 nucleotides matching TRBD2. The ends lost 2 bases at V and 3 bases at J; junction bases unmatched: 5. The CDR3 is 14 residues long. Germline CDR1 reads SGHKS; CDR2 reads YYEKEE (reference sequence). This CDR3 reads CASSFTSDLYEQYF. The CDR3 DNA is TGTGCCAGCAGCTTTACTAGCGACCTCTACGAGCAGTACTTC.

This clonotype was counted many times. CDR3 protein: CASSFTGTHNEQFF. The CDR3 DNA is TGTGCCAGCAGCTTCACCGGGACTCACAATGAGCAGTTCTTC. V usage is TRBV11-2 and J usage is TRBJ2-1, with D possibly being TRBD2 (6 bases). Trimming shortened V by 3 bases and J by 5 bases, and 11 bases separated the two germline ends. From germline, CDR1 is SGHAT and CDR2 FQNNGV. The length of the CDR3 is 14 residues.

This clonotype counts as medium-sized (0.01 to 0.1%). J is TRBJ2-1 and V is TRBV13; 8 nucleotides line up with TRBD2. This CDR3 has 15 amino acids. Germline assignment: CDR1 PRHDT and CDR2 FYEKMQ (reference sequence). V was pared by 8 bases and J by 5 bases, with 11 bases of the junction left unmatched. The CDR3 is CASGLIAGTHNEQFF. The CDR3 DNA reads TGTGCCAGCGGACTTATAGCGGGAACCCACAATGAGCAGTTCTTC.

Many counts were recorded for this clonotype. The chain carries TRBV6-5 and TRBJ2-3; D is undetermined. Germline loops: CDR1 MNHEY, CDR2 SVGAGI. Deletions cut 8 bases from V and 0 bases from J, with 6 bases between. This CDR3 contains 12 residues. The CDR3 sequence: CASGWSTDTQYF. CDR3 sequence (DNA): TGTGCCAGCGGTTGGAGCACAGATACGCAGTATTTT.

A word on this clonotype: This sequence may be a read error, since a much larger clone differs from it by one base. This sequence joins TRBV30 and TRBJ2-5, with D perhaps given as TRBD1 or TRBD2 (5 bases each). This CDR3 has 15 residues. The ends were cut back, 2 bases at V and 5 bases at J, with 18 bases in the middle. The germline gives CDR1 GTSNPN, CDR2 SVGIG (reference sequence). The CDR3 is CAWSSSLGTHETQYF. The DNA for the CDR3 is TGTGCCTGGAGTTCTTCTCTCGGGACCCACGAGACCCAGTACTTC.